These 19 T cell receptor beta chains were all obtained from the same sample, sequenced in a study of blood T cell repertoires in COVID-19. The data were produced by immunoSEQ multiplex PCR, yet TCRdb's version contains in-frame clones alone and is incomplete. The table lists about 76,000 clones, approximately 86% of them singletons, with approximately 12% in the top ten. Sequenced: peripheral blood. These receptors all stem from a human donor in a cohort sampled during active COVID-19.

The chain joins TRBV28 to TRBJ1-2; D is ambiguous. V lost 5 bases and J lost 1, with 20 bases in between. Germline loops: CDR1 MDHEN, CDR2 SYDVKM. The CDR3 spans 17 residues. The CDR3 nucleotides read TGTGCCAGCAGTCCGATTGTTTCGCCCGACTATAACTATGGCTACACCTTC. Translating gives CASSPIVSPDYNYGYTF.

This clone was seen once. The chain couples TRBV30 to TRBJ2-1, with 9 positions matching TRBD1. The CDR3 is 12 amino acids. Germline V gene data show CDR1 as GTSNPN and CDR2 as SVGIG (reference sequence). The junction had 8 bases not matched to a gene; V was cut back by 4 bases and J by 13 bases. The CDR3: CAWTGTGFSQFF. Here the CDR3 DNA reads TGTGCCTGGACCGGGACAGGGTTCAGTCAGTTCTTC.

There are a few counts of this clone. The J gene is TRBJ1-2, the V gene TRBV28; 9 positions agree with TRBD1. The length of the CDR3 is 17 residues. Unmatched junction bases numbered 14, after V lost 3 bases and J lost 6 bases. The V gene's germline CDR1 is MDHEN and CDR2 SYDVKM. CDR3 loop: CASSLVYKSTGGDGYTF. In DNA, the CDR3 is TGTGCCAGCAGTTTGGTTTATAAGTCGACAGGGGGGGATGGCTACACCTTC.

The chain recombines TRBV19 with TRBJ2-1, with TRBD2 matching 10 bases. This CDR3 has 17 residues. J gave up 2 bases and V 6 bases, and 10 bases lay outside the gene matches. The germline CDR1 and CDR2 sequences are LNHDA and SQIVND (reference sequence). The CDR3 is CASSSSGGAGAYNEQFF. In DNA, the CDR3 is TGTGCCAGTAGCTCCAGCGGGGGGGCGGGCGCCTACAATGAGCAGTTCTTC.

The chain carries TRBV12-3 or TRBV12-4 and TRBJ2-7; no reliable D call. The length of the CDR3 is 12 residues. Trimming took off 3 bases at V and 4 bases at J, with 7 bases between the two ends. The CDR3 region is CASSFGGYEQYF. For the CDR3, the DNA is TGTGCCAGCAGTTTCGGCGGATACGAGCAGTACTTC.

This chain links TRBV3-1 (or the pseudogene TRBV3-2) with TRBJ2-7, with 10 positions matching TRBD2. V was clipped by 1 base and J by 4 bases; unmatched bases: 7. Per germline, CDR1 LGHDT and CDR2 YNNKEL (reference sequence). CDR3 length equals 16 residues. For the CDR3, the DNA is TGTGCCAGCAGCCAAGGGGAGCGGGGGGGCCGGTACGAGCAGTACTTC. Protein sequence: CASSQGERGGRYEQYF.

This clone showed up just once. The chain has TRBV7-2 and TRBJ1-2; unclear D gene. Germline CDR1 reads SGHTA; CDR2 reads FQGNSA. CDR3 length equals 14 residues. The V and J ends lost 5 bases and 0 bases respectively, with 10 bases between them. CDR3 in amino acids: CASSQALPNYGYTF. CDR3 bases: TGTGCCAGCAGCCAGGCTTTACCTAACTATGGCTACACCTTC.

The V gene is TRBV5-4, the J gene TRBJ1-1; D is uncertain. Germline values: CDR1 SGHNT, CDR2 YYREEE (reference sequence). V lost 3 bases and J lost 4, with 16 bases in between. This CDR3 is 15 amino acids long. CDR3 DNA: TGTGCCAGCAGCTCTAGGACTGGGTCGTCCACTGAAGCTTTCTTT. It translates to CASSSRTGSSTEAFF.

The chain has TRBV5-7 and TRBJ2-2; 8 bases line up with TRBD2. TRBV5-7 carries the ORF label, with uncertain function. V dropped 3 bases and J dropped 5; count of bases not matched to a gene: 6. This CDR3 spans 15 amino acids. CDR3 DNA: TGTGCCAGCAGCTCTCGGGGGGGCCGGACCGGGGAGCTGTTTTTT. It translates to CASSSRGGRTGELFF.

The chain uses TRBV18 and TRBJ1-5; 8 bases align to TRBD1. In germline, CDR1 is KGHSH, CDR2 LQKENI. The CDR3 length is 13 residues. With V trimmed by 4 bases and J by 4 bases, 0 bases remained unmatched. The CDR3 bases are TGTGCCAGCTCACGGGACAGGAATCAGCCCCAGCATTTT. Its translation: CASSRDRNQPQHF.

This clone has a single count. The V gene is TRBV7-6, the J gene TRBJ1-1; 8 positions match TRBD1. CDR3 length: 16 amino acids. The trim removed 4 bases at V and 1 base at J, leaving 8 bases unmatched. CDR1 is SGHVS and CDR2 is FNYEAQ in the germline V gene. The CDR3 coding sequence is TGTGCCAGCAGCTACGGACAGGGTCGGGAGAACACTGAAGCTTTCTTT. It translates to CASSYGQGRENTEAFF.

The sample holds one count of this clone. The chain combines TRBV19 with TRBJ2-5; D is perhaps TRBD2 (5 bases). Between the trimmed V and J ends, which lost 6 bases and 5 bases, there was a span of 16 bases. In germline, CDR1 is LNHDA, CDR2 SQIVND (reference sequence). This CDR3 region has 14 residues. CDR3 loop: CASSPRRSGETQYF. The CDR3 bases are TGTGCCAGTAGCCCCCGGAGGAGTGGGGAGACCCAGTACTTC.

This chain joins TRBV5-1 and TRBJ2-7; 10 nucleotides line up with TRBD1. This CDR3 is built from 15 residues. Trimming removed 2 bases from V and 2 bases from J; junction bases left unmatched: 4. CDR1 SGHRS and CDR2 YFSETQ come from the germline V gene. This CDR3 is CASSLWTGGPYEQYF. The DNA for the CDR3 is TGCGCCAGCAGCTTATGGACAGGGGGACCCTACGAGCAGTACTTC. The variable domain in full, completed from reference TRBV5-1 and TRBJ2-7, reads KAGVTQTPRYLIKTRGQQVTLSCSPISGHRSVSWYQQTPGQGLQFLFEYFSETQRNKGNFPGRFSGRQFSNSRSEMNVSTLELGDSALYLCASSLWTGGPYEQYFGPGTRLTVT.

This chain links TRBV12-5 with TRBJ2-3, with TRBD2 matching 14 bases. The V gene's germline CDR1 is LGHNT and CDR2 FRNRAP. With V trimmed by 0 bases and J by 2 bases, 13 bases remained unmatched. This CDR3 has 21 amino acids. In DNA, the CDR3 is TGTGCTAGTGGTTTGGTTGAGGGCGGAGGACTAGCGGGGGGACACACAGATACGCAGTATTTT. Its protein is CASGLVEGGGLAGGHTDTQYF.

This clone was counted a single time. This chain joins TRBV7-2 and TRBJ2-5; no definite D call. V was shortened by 6 bases and J by 1 base, with 9 bases between the two germline ends. Looked up from germline, CDR1 is SGHTA and CDR2 is FQGNSA. The CDR3 has 13 amino acids. The CDR3 nucleotides are TGTGCCAGCAGGGCCCGTCCCCAAGAGACCCAGTACTTC. Translated, it gives CASRARPQETQYF.

The chain has TRBV12-3 or TRBV12-4 and TRBJ1-2; perhaps TRBD1 as D (5 bases). The CDR3 sequence is 13 residues long. With 3 bases removed from V and 5 bases from J, the gap between germline ends came to 10 bases. This CDR3 reads CASSLERGYGYTF. In DNA form, the CDR3 reads TGTGCCAGCAGTTTGGAAAGGGGATATGGCTACACCTTC.

The V call is TRBV6-5, the J call TRBJ1-6; no clear D gene. Trimming shortened V by 7 bases and J by 4 bases, and 14 bases separated the two germline ends. Per germline, CDR1 MNHEY and CDR2 SVGAGI. The CDR3 sequence is 15 residues long. CDR3 bases: TGTGCCAGCACCTTTGGAGGACTGTATAATTCACCCCTCCACTTT. This sequence encodes CASTFGGLYNSPLHF.

The rearrangement joins TRBV6-2 or TRBV6-3 to TRBJ1-1, with TRBD1 identical over 7 bases. J gave up 3 bases and V 6 bases, and 4 bases lay outside the gene matches. This CDR3 is built from 13 residues. Germline-derived CDR1 and CDR2 are MNHEY and SVGEGT. CDR3: CASSGQVHTEAFF. Written as DNA, the CDR3 is TGTGCCAGCAGCGGACAGGTACACACTGAAGCTTTCTTT.

V and J are TRBV7-2 and TRBJ2-5; D might be TRBD2 (6 bases). V dropped 1 base and J dropped 5 bases, with 14 bases sitting between them. This CDR3 region has 15 residues. Per germline, CDR1 SGHTA and CDR2 FQGNSA. DNA for the CDR3: TGTGCCAGCAGCTTAGAGGAGCGGGTTGAGGAGACCCAGTACTTC. Protein sequence: CASSLEERVEETQYF.